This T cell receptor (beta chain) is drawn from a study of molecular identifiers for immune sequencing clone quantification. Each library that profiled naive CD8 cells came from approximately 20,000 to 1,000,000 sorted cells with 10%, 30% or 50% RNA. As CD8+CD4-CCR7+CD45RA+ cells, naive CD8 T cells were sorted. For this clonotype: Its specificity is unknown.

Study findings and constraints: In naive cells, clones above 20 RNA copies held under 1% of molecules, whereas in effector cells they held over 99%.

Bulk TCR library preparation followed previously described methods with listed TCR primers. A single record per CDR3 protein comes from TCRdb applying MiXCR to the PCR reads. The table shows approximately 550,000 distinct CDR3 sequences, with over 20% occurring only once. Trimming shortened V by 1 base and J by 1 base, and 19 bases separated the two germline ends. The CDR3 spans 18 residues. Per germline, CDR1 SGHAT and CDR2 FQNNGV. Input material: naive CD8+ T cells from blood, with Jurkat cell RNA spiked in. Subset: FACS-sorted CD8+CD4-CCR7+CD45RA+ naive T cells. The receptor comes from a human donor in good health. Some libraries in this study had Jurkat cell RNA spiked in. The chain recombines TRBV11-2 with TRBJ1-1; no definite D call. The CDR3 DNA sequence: TGTGCCAGCAGCTTAGCTTATCCCGGTGGGCTCGGGAACACTGAAGCTTTCTTT. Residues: CASSLAYPGGLGNTEAFF.